The 18 T cell receptor beta chains in this list originate from one sample, sequenced in a study of blood T cell repertoires in COVID-19. Only in-frame clones appear in the TCRdb table, and some are missing; sequencing was by immunoSEQ multiplex PCR. The table includes 190,000 or so clones, around 86% detected once. The source material was peripheral blood. These receptors all come from a young woman with active or convalescent COVID-19.

This chain uses TRBV19 with TRBJ1-1; TRBD1 might be the D (6 bases). Germline V gene lookup returns CDR1 LNHDA and CDR2 SQIVND (reference sequence). This CDR3 comprises 14 residues. Trimming took 5 bases from V and 4 from J, leaving 14 bases between them. The CDR3 reads CASSLQTGTTEAFF. DNA for the CDR3: TGTGCCAGTAGTTTACAAACAGGGACCACTGAAGCTTTCTTT.

The V gene is TRBV3-1 (or the pseudogene TRBV3-2), the J gene TRBJ1-1; 7 nucleotides align to TRBD1. There are 12 residues in the CDR3. V gave up 4 bases and J gave up 8 bases; unmatched junction bases: 4. The germline V gene has CDR1 LGHDT and CDR2 YNNKEL (reference sequence). In DNA form, the CDR3 reads TGTGCCAGCAGCCCCCTGGGACAGGAAGCTTTCTTT. Residues: CASSPLGQEAFF.

The V call is TRBV28, the J call TRBJ2-1; a possible D gene is TRBD1 (5 bases). The CDR3 extends over 14 amino acids. Trimming removed 2 bases from V and 9 bases from J, with 14 bases in between. Germline assignment: CDR1 MDHEN and CDR2 SYDVKM. The CDR3 loop reads CASSLQQGRAEQFF. The CDR3 DNA sequence: TGTGCCAGCAGTTTACAGCAGGGTAGGGCTGAGCAGTTCTTC. The whole variable domain, remainder taken from reference TRBV28 and TRBJ2-1, is DVKVTQSSRYLVKRTGEKVFLECVQDMDHENMFWYRQDPGLGLRLIYFSYDVKMKEKGDIPEGYSVSREKKERFSLILESASTNQTSMYLCASSLQQGRAEQFFGPGTRLTVL.

This clone was picked up one time. The chain is built from TRBV13 and TRBJ1-6; D call uncertain. Trimming removed 5 bases at V and 7 bases at J, with 12 bases between. The CDR3 has 14 residues. Germline CDR1 is PRHDT and CDR2 is FYEKMQ (reference sequence). This CDR3 is CASSQDLPNSPLHF. CDR3 DNA: TGTGCCAGCAGCCAGGACTTGCCCAATTCACCCCTCCACTTT.

The gene calls are TRBV29-1 and TRBJ1-2, with 7 bases aligning to TRBD1. The V gene's germline CDR1 is SQVTM and CDR2 ANQGSEA. Losses at the gene ends were 6 bases for V and 1 base for J; bases not matched to a gene: 2. The CDR3 contains 12 residues. The CDR3: CSVGTVNYGYTF. As DNA, the CDR3 is TGCAGCGTCGGGACAGTTAACTATGGCTACACCTTC.

The rearrangement joins TRBV10-1 to TRBJ2-1; D may be TRBD1 (5 bases). Trimming pared 7 bases from V and 6 bases from J, leaving 10 bases between. The CDR3 is 12 residues long. Per the germline V gene, CDR1 is WNHNN and CDR2 is SYGVQD (reference sequence). The CDR3 region has the DNA TGCGCCAGCAACCAGGGCGGCAATGAGCAGTTCTTC. Translation: CASNQGGNEQFF.

The V call is TRBV19, the J call TRBJ1-1; 7 bases map to TRBD1. CDR1 and CDR2 (germline): LNHDA, SQIVND (reference sequence). The CDR3 consists of 13 residues. The ends lost 6 bases at V and 7 bases at J; junction bases unmatched: 8. This chain's CDR3 is CASRVRDRDEAFF. In DNA form, the CDR3 reads TGTGCCAGTAGGGTCCGCGACAGGGATGAAGCTTTCTTT.

The chain links TRBV2 to TRBJ2-6; 9 nucleotides agree with TRBD1. This CDR3 region has 15 residues. V shed 6 bases and J 2 bases; nucleotides not matched to a gene: 2. Germline V gives CDR1 SNHLY, CDR2 FYNNEI. CDR3 protein: CASRGQGAGANVLTF. The CDR3 DNA sequence: TGTGCCAGCAGGGGACAGGGAGCTGGGGCCAACGTCCTGACTTTC.

This rearrangement joins TRBV3-1 (or the pseudogene TRBV3-2) to TRBJ2-7; D remains unclear. Germline assignment: CDR1 LGHDT and CDR2 YNNKEL (reference sequence). The CDR3 runs 13 residues. With 3 bases removed from V and 4 bases from J, the gap between germline ends came to 10 bases. The CDR3 is CASSQGNYYEQYF. The DNA of the CDR3 is TGTGCCAGCAGCCAGGGTAACTATTACGAGCAGTACTTC.

The chain employs TRBV2 and TRBJ1-6, with a weak D call TRBD1 (5 bases). V lost 5 bases and J 2 bases, leaving 28 bases between the germline ends. From germline, CDR1 is SNHLY and CDR2 FYNNEI. This CDR3 is 21 amino acids long. Written as DNA, the CDR3 is TGTGCCAGCAGTCGCCGGCCCCTTGGGATAGGGGAAGGCGCCTATAATTCACCCCTCCACTTT. Its protein is CASSRRPLGIGEGAYNSPLHF.

This chain links TRBV18 with TRBJ2-7, with D tentatively TRBD2 (7 bases). The CDR3 contains 16 residues. Germline V gene data show CDR1 as KGHSH and CDR2 as LQKENI. V lost 4 bases and J lost 3, with 19 bases in between. The DNA of the CDR3 is TGTGCCAGCTCACTTACGGGGGGCGCTCAGGGCTACGAGCAGTACTTC. Its protein product is CASSLTGGAQGYEQYF.

The chain is built from TRBV7-5 and TRBJ1-2; the table's D call, TRBD1, has no DNA check behind it. TRBV7-5 is annotated as a pseudogene. The CDR3 totals 14 residues. Written as DNA, the CDR3 is TGTGCCAGAAGCTGGGACAGGGGGGGATCTGGCTACACCTTC. Translation gives CARSWDRGGSGYTF.

The chain couples TRBV15 to TRBJ2-2, with TRBD1 matching over 11 bases. This CDR3 is 15 amino acids long. Germline V gives CDR1 LNHNV, CDR2 YYDKDF (reference sequence). Unmatched junction bases numbered 3, after V lost 5 bases and J lost 4 bases. DNA of the CDR3: TGTGCCACCAGCGAGGACAGGGGGCGCACCGGGGAGCTGTTTTTT. It encodes CATSEDRGRTGELFF.

This chain joins TRBV19 and TRBJ2-5; 8 bases fit TRBD1. This CDR3 is built from 13 residues. V was clipped by 4 bases and J by 5 bases; unmatched bases: 3. Germline V lookup: CDR1 LNHDA, CDR2 SQIVND (reference sequence). The CDR3 here is CASSTQGVETQYF. Here the CDR3 DNA reads TGTGCCAGTAGTACACAGGGGGTCGAGACCCAGTACTTC.

V gene TRBV5-4 combines with J gene TRBJ1-5; D possibly corresponds to TRBD1 (6 bases). The CDR3 length is 14 residues. In germline, CDR1 is SGHNT, CDR2 YYREEE (reference sequence). Trimming left V 2 bases short and J 3 bases short, with 9 bases between. CDR3 in amino acids: CASSLSGANQPQHF. The DNA of the CDR3 is TGTGCCAGCAGCTTATCAGGGGCCAATCAGCCCCAGCATTTT.

This chain uses TRBV12-3 or TRBV12-4 with TRBJ2-5; a weak D match, TRBD1 (5 bases). The ends were cut back, 5 bases at V and 2 bases at J, with 9 bases in the middle. The CDR3 has 13 residues. This CDR3 reads CASSPGSQETQYF. Here the CDR3 DNA reads TGTGCCAGCAGTCCAGGGTCGCAAGAGACCCAGTACTTC.

This chain connects TRBV9 to TRBJ2-1; TRBD2 is a possible D gene (6 bases). V lost 4 bases and J 5 bases, leaving 19 bases between the germline ends. Germline CDR1 reads SGDLS; CDR2 reads YYNGEE. CDR3 size: 16 residues. The CDR3 region is CASSTSRDALDNEQFF. The CDR3 coding sequence is TGTGCCAGCAGCACTAGCCGGGACGCCCTGGACAATGAGCAGTTCTTC. The full variable domain, completed using reference TRBV9 and TRBJ2-1, is DSGVTQTPKHLITATGQRVTLRCSPRSGDLSVYWYQQSLDQGLQFLIQYYNGEERAKGNILERFSAQQFPDLHSELNLSSLELGDSALYFCASSTSRDALDNEQFFGPGTRLTVL.

This clone was seen a handful of times. The chain recombines TRBV30 with TRBJ1-1; D not resolved. Between the trimmed V and J ends, which lost 1 base and 4 bases, there was a span of 10 bases. This CDR3 has 13 residues. Germline loops: CDR1 GTSNPN, CDR2 SVGIG (reference sequence). DNA of the CDR3: TGTGCCTGGAGTGCGTCCGGGGTCACTGAAGCTTTCTTT. Translation: CAWSASGVTEAFF.